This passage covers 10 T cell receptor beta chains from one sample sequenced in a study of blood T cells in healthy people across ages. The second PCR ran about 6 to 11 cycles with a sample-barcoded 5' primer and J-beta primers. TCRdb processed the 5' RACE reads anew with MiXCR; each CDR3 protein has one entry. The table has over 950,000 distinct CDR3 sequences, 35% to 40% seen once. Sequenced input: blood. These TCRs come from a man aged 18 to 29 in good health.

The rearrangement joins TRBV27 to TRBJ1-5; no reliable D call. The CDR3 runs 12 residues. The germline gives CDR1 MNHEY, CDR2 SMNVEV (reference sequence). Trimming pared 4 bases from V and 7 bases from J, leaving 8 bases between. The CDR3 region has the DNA TGTGCCAGCAGTTGGCCTATCCAGCCCCAGCATTTT. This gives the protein CASSWPIQPQHF.

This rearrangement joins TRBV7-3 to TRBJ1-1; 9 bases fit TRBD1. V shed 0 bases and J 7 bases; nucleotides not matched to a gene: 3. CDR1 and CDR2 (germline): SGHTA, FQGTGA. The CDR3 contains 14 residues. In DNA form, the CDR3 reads TGTGCCAGCAGCTTAACGGGACAGGGTAATGAAGCTTTCTTT. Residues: CASSLTGQGNEAFF. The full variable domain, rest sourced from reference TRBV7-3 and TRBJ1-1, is GAGVSQTPSNKVTEKGKYVELRCDPISGHTALYWYRQSLGQGPEFLIYFQGTGAADDSGLPNDRFFAVRPEGSVSTLKIQRTERGDSAVYLCASSLTGQGNEAFFGQGTRLTVV.

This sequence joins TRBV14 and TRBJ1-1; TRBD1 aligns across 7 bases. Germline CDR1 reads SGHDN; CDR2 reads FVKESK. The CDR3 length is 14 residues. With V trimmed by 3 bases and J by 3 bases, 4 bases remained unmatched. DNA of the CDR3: TGTGCCAGCAGCCAGAACAGGGGTTACACTGAAGCTTTCTTT. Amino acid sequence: CASSQNRGYTEAFF.

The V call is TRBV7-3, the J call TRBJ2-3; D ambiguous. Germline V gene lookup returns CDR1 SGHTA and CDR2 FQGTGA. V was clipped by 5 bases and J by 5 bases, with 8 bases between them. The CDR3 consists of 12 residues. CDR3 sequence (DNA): TGTGCCAGCAGCCCAACAAAAGATACGCAGTATTTT. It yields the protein CASSPTKDTQYF.

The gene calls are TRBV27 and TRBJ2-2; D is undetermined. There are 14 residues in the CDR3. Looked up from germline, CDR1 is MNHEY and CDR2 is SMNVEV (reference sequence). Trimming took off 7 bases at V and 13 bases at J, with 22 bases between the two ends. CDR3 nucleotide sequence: TGTGCCAGCAAGGCTATTGGATGGAGCGTTGCGCTGTTTTTT. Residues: CASKAIGWSVALFF.

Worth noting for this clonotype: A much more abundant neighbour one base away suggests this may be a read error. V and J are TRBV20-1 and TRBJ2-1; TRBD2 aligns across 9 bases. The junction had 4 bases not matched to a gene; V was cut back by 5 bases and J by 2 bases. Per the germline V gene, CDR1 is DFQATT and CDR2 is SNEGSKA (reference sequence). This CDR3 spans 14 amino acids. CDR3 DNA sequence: TGCAGTGCTTCCCTAGCGGGAACCTACAATGAGCAGTTCTTC. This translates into CSASLAGTYNEQFF.

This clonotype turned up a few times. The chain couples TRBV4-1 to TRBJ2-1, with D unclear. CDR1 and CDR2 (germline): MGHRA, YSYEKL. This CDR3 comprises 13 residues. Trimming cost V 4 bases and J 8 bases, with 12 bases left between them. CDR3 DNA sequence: TGCGCCAGCAGCCCATTAGAACGCGATGAGCAGTTCTTC. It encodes CASSPLERDEQFF.

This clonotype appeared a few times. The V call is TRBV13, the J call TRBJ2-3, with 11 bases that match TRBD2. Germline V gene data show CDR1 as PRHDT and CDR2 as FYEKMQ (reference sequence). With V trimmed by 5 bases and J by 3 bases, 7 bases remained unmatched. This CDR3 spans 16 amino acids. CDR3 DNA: TGTGCCAGCAGCCCGTCGGGACTAGCGGCAACAGATACGCAGTATTTT. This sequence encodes CASSPSGLAATDTQYF.

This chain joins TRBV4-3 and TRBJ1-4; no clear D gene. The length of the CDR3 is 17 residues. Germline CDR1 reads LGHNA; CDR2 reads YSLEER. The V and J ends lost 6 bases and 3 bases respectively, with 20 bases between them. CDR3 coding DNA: TGCGCCAGCAGTCCTTACCTAACGTTGGCGGCTAATGAAAAACTGTTTTTT. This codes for CASSPYLTLAANEKLFF.

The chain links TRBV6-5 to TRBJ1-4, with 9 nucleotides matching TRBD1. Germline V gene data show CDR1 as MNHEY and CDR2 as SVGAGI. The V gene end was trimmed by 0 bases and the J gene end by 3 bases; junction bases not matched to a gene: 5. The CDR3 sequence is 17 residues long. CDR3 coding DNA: TGTGCCAGCAGTTACTCCGGGACAGGGAGGGCTAATGAAAAACTGTTTTTT. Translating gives CASSYSGTGRANEKLFF.